Listed below are T cell receptor beta chains from one sample, sequenced in a study of regulatory T cells. Sequencing used immunoSEQ multiplex PCR; TCRdb keeps in-frame clones, though not all of them. This sample has about 20,000 clones, with over 85% found just once. The specimen was CD8+ T cells sorted from blood. All receptors derive from a child aged 2 to 10 with CD3G deficiency. Both conserved end residues are part of each CDR3. D genes are given only for firm matches.

v_call	j_call	d_call	cdr3_nt	cdr3_aa
TRBV28	TRBJ2-5	NA	TGTGCCAGCAGTTTGCGGGGAACGGAGACCCAGTACTTC	CASSLRGTETQYF
TRBV21-1	TRBJ1-2	NA	TGTGCCAGCAGCTCATTAGGGGAAAAGCCTGACTATGGCTACACCTTC	CASSSLGEKPDYGYTF
TRBV19	TRBJ1-2	NA	TGTGCCAGTAGTATGGGGTATGGCTACACCTTC	CASSMGYGYTF
TRBV5-1	TRBJ2-7	NA	TGCGCCAGCAGCTTGGTTGGCCGGTCTGACGAGCAGTACTTC	CASSLVGRSDEQYF
TRBV5-1	TRBJ2-7	NA	TGCGCCAGCAGCTTGTCGCCTGGCTCCTACGAGCAGTACTTC	CASSLSPGSYEQYF
TRBV28	TRBJ1-3	TRBD1	TGTGCCAGCAGTCAACAGGGGACCACAAGCTCTGGAAACACCATATATTTT	CASSQQGTTSSGNTIYF
TRBV13	TRBJ2-1	NA	TGTGCCAGCAGCTTAGCTTCGTTAGGAGAGCAGTTCTTC	CASSLASLGEQFF
TRBV5-1	TRBJ2-7	TRBD1	TGCGCCAGCAGCTTGGTCGGGACAGGGTTCGACGAGCAGTACTTC	CASSLVGTGFDEQYF
TRBV5-1	TRBJ2-5	TRBD2	TGCGCCAGCAGCTGGAGACTAGCGGAAGAGACCCAGTACTTC	CASSWRLAEETQYF
TRBV11-2	TRBJ2-2	NA	TGTGCCAGCAGCTGGAGAGGGGAGCTGTTTTTT	CASSWRGELFF
TRBV6-1	TRBJ2-7	NA	TGTGCCAGCAGTGATCCCCTTGACCCGACAGTCTCCTACGAGCAGTACTTC	CASSDPLDPTVSYEQYF
TRBV5-1	TRBJ2-1	TRBD2	TGCGCCAGCAGCTTGGGGATAGCGGGAGCCTACAATGAGCAGTTCTTC	CASSLGIAGAYNEQFF
TRBV10-3	TRBJ2-7	NA	TGTGCCATCAGTGAGGTGGCCCCGGGGGAGCAGTACTTC	CAISEVAPGEQYF
TRBV19	TRBJ2-2	NA	TGTGCCAGTAGAGGGAAACCGGGCCCTAAAAACACCGGGGAGCTGTTTTTT	CASRGKPGPKNTGELFF
TRBV28	TRBJ1-5	NA	TGTGCCAGCAGCTCGGCCGTAGACAGCAATCAGCCCCAGCATTTT	CASSSAVDSNQPQHF
TRBV19	TRBJ2-6	NA	TGTGCCAGTAGTATCTCTGGGGCCAACGTCCTGACTTTC	CASSISGANVLTF